This T cell receptor (beta chain) was found in a study of CD8+CD57+ T cells in acquired aplastic anemia. Study findings and constraints: Any difference that existed in CD8+ Simpson's diversity between patients and controls was not significant.

Genomic DNA acted as the template from which TCR beta VDJ combination and CDR3 sequence profiling were carried out. TCRdb re-called the reads through MiXCR, storing one row per CDR3 protein. This table holds about 220,000 distinct CDR3 sequences, around 32% found once. As regards this clonotype: What it binds is not known. This may stem from a read error, because a much larger clone lies one nucleotide away.

Germline V lookup: CDR1 SEHNR, CDR2 FQNEAQ (reference sequence). With 5 bases removed from V and 2 bases from J, the gap between germline ends came to 10 bases. This CDR3 is 14 amino acids long. The sample taken for sequencing was sorted CD4+, CD8+, or CD8+CD57+ T cells (not recorded which) from PBMCs. The rearrangement uses TRBV7-9 and TRBJ1-3; D is possibly TRBD1 (5 bases). The TCR sequence derives from a human donor in good health, serving as a control. In DNA, the CDR3 is TGTGCCAGCAGCAGCGGCAGGGCTGGAAACACCATATATTTT. This encodes CASSSGRAGNTIYF.